These 5 T cell receptor beta chains share one sample of origin, sequenced in a study of T cells in women clearing cervical HPV infection. Only in-frame clones appear in the TCRdb table, and some are missing; sequencing was by immunoSEQ multiplex PCR. The repertoire table contains some 40,000 clones. Source material: blood buffy coat. These receptors all come from a woman aged 18-70 years with a cervical HPV16 infection that either progressed to CIN3+ or cleared (not recorded which).

Note on this clone: From the germline J gene comes the end of the CDR3, since the read stops 3 residues before it. V usage is TRBV10-3 and J usage is TRBJ1-6; 11 nucleotides line up with TRBD1. V dropped 5 bases and J dropped 8; count of bases not matched to a gene: 5. The germline gives CDR1 ENHRY, CDR2 SYGVKD. The CDR3 loop spans 15 amino acids. CDR3 in amino acids: CAISPGTGGYSPLHF. The CDR3 bases that were read are TGTGCCATCAGTCCAGGGACAGGGGGATATTCACCC.

Note on this clone: The DNA ends 3 residues before the CDR3 does, and the rest of the CDR3 is filled in from the germline J gene. The V call is TRBV7-3, the J call TRBJ2-7, with TRBD2 matching over 11 bases. Unmatched junction bases numbered 10, after V lost 5 bases and J lost 4 bases. The CDR3 is made up of 16 amino acids. Germline V gene sequence: CDR1 SGHTA, CDR2 FQGTGA. The CDR3 sequence is CASSKAGLAGGYEQYF. The sequenced part of the CDR3 DNA is TGTGCCAGCAGCAAAGCAGGGCTAGCGGGGGGTTACGAG.

Of note for this clone: The missing CDR3 end, 3 residues past where the read stops, is filled in from the germline J gene. The chain couples TRBV11-2 to TRBJ1-6; TRBD1 aligns across 7 bases. The germline gives CDR1 SGHAT, CDR2 FQNNGV. This CDR3 spans 14 amino acids. V trimming: 5 bases; J trimming: 12 bases; junction bases outside the gene matches: 10. The part of the CDR3 DNA that was read is TGTGCCAGCAGCCAGAGCCACAGGGACAGACCC. It codes for CASSQSHRDRP. From start to end, the CDR3 is CASSQSHRDRPLHF.

Comments on this clone: Read coverage stops 3 residues before the CDR3 terminus; the germline J gene supplies the remainder. The chain links TRBV2 to TRBJ1-1; maybe TRBD1 (5 bases). Germline V lookup: CDR1 SNHLY, CDR2 FYNNEI. The CDR3 contains 13 residues. Deletions cut 3 bases from V and 5 bases from J, with 10 bases between. CDR3 sequence: CASSDSGGTEAFF. The DNA read from the CDR3 is TGTGCCAGCAGTGACTCTGGGGGGACTGAA.

For this clone: The read is 3 residues too short to cover the CDR3 end, so that end is filled in from the germline J gene. The V gene is TRBV19, the J gene TRBJ1-1; TRBD1 matches 7 bases. V dropped 3 bases and J dropped 1; count of bases not matched to a gene: 17. The length of the CDR3 is 19 residues. CDR1 and CDR2 from the germline V gene are LNHDA and SQIVND (reference sequence). Here the CDR3 reads CASSIRGPGQAGTNTEAFF. The CDR3 DNA, read in part, is TGTGCCAGTAGTATTCGGGGACCCGGACAGGCCGGAACGAACACTGAA.